A selection of T cell receptor beta chains follows, all from one sample in a study of Ad26.COV2.S vaccination and SARS-CoV-2 variants. Generated by immunoSEQ multiplex PCR, the TCRdb table keeps only in-frame clones and is missing some. The data show about 440,000 clones, about 83% seen once. The sample was peripheral blood, taken in a trial of Ad26.COV2.S vaccine versus placebo. These receptors were taken from a person between 18 and 60 years old who received the Ad26.COV2.S COVID-19 vaccine or a placebo. Each CDR3 is given with its conserved first and last residue. D genes are given only for firm matches. Clone size, where shown, is once, few, many, or a class for clones that have expanded.

J	V	size	D	CDR3	DNA
TRBJ2-7	TRBV7-9	.	TRBD2	CASSLGHTSGRAYEQYF	TGTGCCAGCAGCTTAGGGCACACTAGCGGGAGGGCCTACGAGCAGTACTTC
TRBJ1-1	TRBV12-3/TRBV12-4	.	.	CASSPDRTKAFF	TGTGCCAGCAGTCCCGACAGAACAAAAGCTTTCTTT
TRBJ1-2	TRBV7-2	.	TRBD1	CASSAGRGRDGYTF	TGTGCCAGCAGCGCTGGTAGGGGGCGCGATGGCTACACCTTC
TRBJ2-3	TRBV11-3	.	TRBD2	CASSRRTSGYTDTQYF	TGTGCCAGCAGTCGACGGACTAGCGGATACACAGATACGCAGTATTTT
TRBJ2-1	TRBV11-1	.	.	CASSSGGSLEQFF	TGTGCCAGCAGCTCGGGTGGGTCCCTTGAGCAGTTCTTC
TRBJ1-2	TRBV19	.	TRBD1	CASNRDSNYGYTF	TGTGCCAGCAACCGGGACAGTAACTATGGCTACACCTTC
TRBJ1-4	TRBV28	.	.	CASTVGGARANEKLFF	TGTGCCAGCACCGTGGGGGGGGCGCGGGCTAATGAAAAACTGTTTTTT
TRBJ2-7	TRBV7-8	.	TRBD2	CASSLGGTSGLTYEQYF	TGTGCCAGCAGCTTAGGGGGGACTAGCGGGTTAACCTACGAGCAGTACTTC
TRBJ2-1	TRBV25-1	.	TRBD2	CASSPPLAGHSHEQFF	TGTGCCAGCAGTCCTCCCCTAGCGGGACATTCCCATGAGCAGTTCTTC
TRBJ2-7	TRBV9	.	.	CASSPLDGEQYF	TGTGCCAGCAGCCCTCTGGACGGCGAGCAGTACTTC
TRBJ2-3	TRBV19	.	.	CASSIAAGDTQYF	TGTGCCAGTAGTATAGCGGCGGGGGATACGCAGTATTTT
TRBJ2-3	TRBV9	.	.	CASSVVGQGSTDTQYF	TGTGCCAGCAGCGTAGTGGGGCAAGGGAGCACAGATACGCAGTATTTT
TRBJ1-1	TRBV19	.	TRBD1	CASSPLGTVNTEAFF	TGTGCCAGTAGTCCATTGGGGACAGTTAACACTGAAGCTTTCTTT
TRBJ2-7	TRBV6-2/TRBV6-3	.	.	CASSRDSASSYEQYF	TGTGCCAGCAGCAGAGACAGCGCCAGCTCCTACGAGCAGTACTTC
TRBJ1-3	TRBV5-6	.	.	CASSDPQGTGNTIYF	TGTGCCAGCAGCGATCCTCAGGGAACTGGAAACACCATATATTTT
TRBJ2-5	TRBV9	.	TRBD2	CASSITGLGQTQYF	TGTGCCAGCAGCATAACGGGACTAGGGCAGACCCAGTACTTC
TRBJ1-3	TRBV5-1	.	TRBD1	CASSLGTGGNTIYF	TGCGCCAGCAGCTTGGGGACAGGAGGAAACACCATATATTTT
TRBJ2-4	TRBV5-6	.	.	CASSLSSLIAKNIQYF	TGTGCCAGCAGCTTGAGCTCCCTAATAGCCAAAAACATTCAGTACTTC
TRBJ1-6	TRBV5-8	.	.	CASSHDGLGNSPLHF	TGTGCCAGCAGCCATGATGGACTGGGGAATTCACCCCTCCACTTT
TRBJ2-3	TRBV10-3	.	.	CAISVAAPGDTQYF	TGTGCCATCAGTGTCGCGGCACCCGGAGATACGCAGTATTTT
TRBJ1-1	TRBV6-2/TRBV6-3	.	.	CASSGPGQPSEAFF	TGTGCCAGCAGTGGCCCGGGACAACCTTCTGAAGCTTTCTTT
TRBJ2-3	TRBV2	.	TRBD2	CASLGLAEMQYF	TGTGCCAGCCTCGGACTAGCGGAGATGCAGTATTTT
TRBJ1-1	TRBV3-1/TRBV3-2	.	.	CASSQGYGEAFF	TGTGCCAGCAGCCAAGGGTACGGAGAAGCTTTCTTT
TRBJ1-2	TRBV7-2	.	.	CASSQGGKSGNRYGYTF	TGTGCCAGCAGCCAGGGAGGGAAGAGTGGGAATCGCTATGGCTACACCTTC
TRBJ1-3	TRBV21-1	.	.	CASSKGGQGSPAGNTIYF	TGTGCCAGCAGCAAAGGTGGGCAGGGGAGTCCAGCTGGAAACACCATATATTTT
TRBJ1-1	TRBV12-3/TRBV12-4	.	.	CASSAITEAFF	TGTGCCAGCAGTGCAATCACTGAAGCTTTCTTT
TRBJ2-1	TRBV19	.	TRBD2	CASSFAGGPLNEQFF	TGTGCCAGTAGTTTTGCGGGAGGGCCGCTCAATGAGCAGTTCTTC
TRBJ2-1	TRBV19	few	TRBD2	CASTPAGIPPDEQFF	TGTGCCAGTACCCCAGCGGGAATCCCGCCGGATGAGCAGTTCTTC
TRBJ1-2	TRBV6-5	.	.	CAGRAQVGYGYTF	TGTGCCGGGAGGGCCCAGGTCGGCTATGGCTACACCTTC
TRBJ2-5	TRBV7-9	.	.	CASRGGGGETQYF	TGTGCCAGCAGGGGGGGCGGAGGAGAGACCCAGTACTTC
TRBJ1-1	TRBV27	.	.	CASSLAGPHTEAFF	TGTGCCAGCAGTTTGGCAGGGCCACACACTGAAGCTTTCTTT
TRBJ2-1	TRBV10-3	once	.	CAISESRQGEGNEQFF	TGTGCCATCAGTGAGTCTAGGCAGGGGGAGGGCAATGAGCAGTTCTTC
TRBJ2-5	TRBV28	.	.	CASSFQGGTQYF	TGTGCCAGCAGTTTTCAGGGCGGGACCCAGTACTTC
TRBJ1-1	TRBV28	.	.	CASSLVGRLYTEAFF	TGTGCCAGCAGTTTAGTGGGCAGACTCTACACTGAAGCTTTCTTT
TRBJ1-5	TRBV6-6	.	TRBD1	CASSYSGQGASGPQHF	TGTGCCAGCAGTTACTCGGGTCAGGGGGCCTCTGGGCCCCAGCATTTT
TRBJ2-6	TRBV28	.	TRBD1	CASSLYQGAASGANVLTF	TGTGCCAGCAGTTTATACCAGGGGGCGGCCTCTGGGGCCAACGTCCTGACTTTC
TRBJ2-1	TRBV25-1	.	.	CASSGQSNEQFF	TGTGCCAGCAGTGGGCAAAGTAATGAGCAGTTCTTC
TRBJ2-2	TRBV6-5	few	.	CASSGTGDTGELFF	TGTGCCAGCAGCGGGACGGGAGACACCGGGGAGCTGTTTTTT
TRBJ2-7	TRBV18	few	.	CASSPTGYEQYF	TGTGCCAGCTCACCCACAGGGTACGAGCAGTACTTC
TRBJ2-3	TRBV30	once	.	CAWTDIKAGDTQYF	TGTGCCTGGACGGACATAAAGGCAGGAGATACGCAGTATTTT
TRBJ1-2	TRBV28	.	.	CASSSGGENGYTF	TGTGCCAGCAGTTCGGGAGGCGAAAATGGCTACACCTTC
TRBJ1-1	TRBV6-5	.	TRBD1	CASNHRGNTEAFF	TGTGCCAGCAACCACAGGGGGAACACTGAAGCTTTCTTT
TRBJ2-1	TRBV20-1	.	TRBD2	CSASSVGTSGTPSSYNEQFF	TGCAGTGCTAGTAGTGTTGGGACTAGCGGGACCCCAAGCAGCTACAATGAGCAGTTCTTC
TRBJ2-3	TRBV19	.	TRBD2	CASSMGTSGSGDTQYF	TGTGCCAGTAGTATGGGGACTAGCGGGAGTGGAGATACGCAGTATTTT
TRBJ2-2	TRBV7-2	few	TRBD1	CASSLYPRDRVVGTGELFF	TGTGCCAGCAGCTTATACCCCCGGGACAGGGTGGTAGGGACCGGGGAGCTGTTTTTT
TRBJ2-1	TRBV11-2	.	.	CASSLGWGGDNEQFF	TGTGCCAGCAGCTTGGGGTGGGGCGGAGACAATGAGCAGTTCTTC
TRBJ1-4	TRBV4-2	.	.	CASSQEWGTREKLFF	TGTGCCAGCAGCCAAGAATGGGGGACTAGGGAAAAACTGTTTTTT
TRBJ2-3	TRBV7-9	.	.	CASSFNRASTDTQYF	TGTGCCAGCAGCTTCAACAGGGCTAGCACAGATACGCAGTATTTT
TRBJ2-7	TRBV5-1	.	TRBD1	CASSPGQDDYEQYF	TGCGCCAGCAGCCCGGGACAGGATGACTACGAGCAGTACTTC
TRBJ2-3	TRBV3-1/TRBV3-2	.	.	CASSQDLGGTDTQYF	TGTGCCAGCAGCCAAGATTTGGGAGGCACAGATACGCAGTATTTT
TRBJ1-2	TRBV15	.	TRBD1	CATSRVGTGFDGYTF	TGTGCCACCAGCAGAGTCGGGACAGGGTTCGATGGCTACACCTTC
TRBJ1-1	TRBV3-1/TRBV3-2	.	.	CASSQRPNTEAFF	TGTGCCAGCAGCCAACGTCCAAACACTGAAGCTTTCTTT
TRBJ1-2	TRBV28	.	.	CASSLRTATNYGYTF	TGTGCCAGCAGTTTACGTACAGCCACTAACTATGGCTACACCTTC
TRBJ2-3	TRBV28	.	.	CASNRGVTDTQYF	TGTGCCAGCAATCGGGGAGTCACAGATACGCAGTATTTT
TRBJ1-5	TRBV19	few	TRBD1	CASSVGQGVNQPQHF	TGTGCCAGTAGTGTCGGACAGGGGGTCAATCAGCCCCAGCATTTT
TRBJ2-2	TRBV6-4	.	.	CASSREDLGTGELFF	TGTGCCAGCAGTAGAGAAGATTTGGGCACCGGGGAGCTGTTTTTT
TRBJ1-6	TRBV5-1	.	TRBD1	CASSFGDRDNSPLHF	TGCGCCAGCAGCTTCGGGGACAGGGATAATTCACCCCTCCACTTT
TRBJ2-1	TRBV4-2	.	.	CASSQGSRVSYNEQFF	TGTGCCAGCAGCCAAGGATCTAGGGTCTCCTACAATGAGCAGTTCTTC
TRBJ2-7	TRBV30	once	.	CAWSVEVEQYF	TGTGCCTGGAGTGTAGAGGTCGAGCAGTACTTC
TRBJ2-2	TRBV6-6	.	.	CASLPGPPRNTGELFF	TGTGCCAGCCTTCCGGGGCCGCCCCGGAACACCGGGGAGCTGTTTTTT